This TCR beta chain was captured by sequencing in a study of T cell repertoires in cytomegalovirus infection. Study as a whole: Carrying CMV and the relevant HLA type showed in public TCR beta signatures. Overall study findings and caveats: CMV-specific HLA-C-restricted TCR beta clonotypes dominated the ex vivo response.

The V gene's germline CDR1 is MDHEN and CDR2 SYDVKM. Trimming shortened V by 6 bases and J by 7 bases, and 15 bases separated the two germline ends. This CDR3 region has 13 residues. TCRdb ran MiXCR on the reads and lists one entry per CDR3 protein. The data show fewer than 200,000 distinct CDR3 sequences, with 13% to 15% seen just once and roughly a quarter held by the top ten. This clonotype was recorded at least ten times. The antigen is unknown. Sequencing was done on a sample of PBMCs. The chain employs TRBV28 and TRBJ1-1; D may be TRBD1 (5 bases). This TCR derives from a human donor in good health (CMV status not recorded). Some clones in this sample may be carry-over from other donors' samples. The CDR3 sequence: CASSPTGTLEAFF. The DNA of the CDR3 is TGTGCCAGCAGCCCCACAGGTACTCTTGAAGCTTTCTTT. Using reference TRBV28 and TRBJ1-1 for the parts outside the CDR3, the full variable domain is DVKVTQSSRYLVKRTGEKVFLECVQDMDHENMFWYRQDPGLGLRLIYFSYDVKMKEKGDIPEGYSVSREKKERFSLILESASTNQTSMYLCASSPTGTLEAFFGQGTRLTVV.